This record concerns one T cell receptor (beta chain) sequence. Its antigen is still unknown. A read error may be the cause here, since a much bigger clone is one base away. Since no conserved phenylalanine or tryptophan closes the CDR3, a read error is the likely cause. The germline V gene supplies CDR1 SQVTM and CDR2 ANQGSEA. Termini included, the CDR3 measures 16 amino acids. Solely the CDR3 DNA is kept, with 48 bases framed from the first base. Here V drops 2 bases and J drops 0 bases, and the junction holds 8 bases not matched to any gene. According to the study, the label for this sample's time point signals: around 47 days after influenza vaccine administration. These data are taken from a study of response to subunit inactivated influenza vaccine (dated by TCRdb to the late 2010s). Describing the broader study: To follow how T cells responded to a trivalent subunit inactivated influenza vaccine, the researchers relied on deep quantitative profiling of the T cell receptor repertoire.

Libraries were made using RT-PCR. This sample was sequenced with an Illumina HiSeq 2500. TCRdb ran its own pipeline on the public reads, namely fastp trimming at Q25 and MiXCR clone calling, and kept in-frame beta chains. Identical CDR3 proteins give one entry, which carries the most common genes and DNA. This sample is represented by a few hundred thousand distinct CDR3 sequences; 9.5% to 13% of them were singletons. The leading ten clones occupy about an eighth of the sample. Study-wide findings and limitations: The authors suggested that each seasonal influenza vaccination may recruit only a limited number of new T cells.

The sequence is built from TRBV29-1 and TRBJ2-7; TRBD1 matches 9 bases in the middle. The material sequenced was PBMCs from blood, taken 45 days after vaccination. The source of this sequence is a man over 45 who received an inactivated influenza vaccine. Donor details come from another sample of the same person, matched by shared clones. In nucleotide form, the sequence is TGCAGCGTTGAAATCAACAGGGGGCCGCGCTCCTACGAGCAGTACATC. This sequence encodes CSVEINRGPRSYEQYI.